This TCR beta chain was observed in a study of identical twins. TCRdb re-analysed the 5' RACE reads in MiXCR, keeping a single row per CDR3 protein. The data show roughly 720,000 distinct CDR3 sequences, 15% to 20% seen once. This clonotype has just a few counts. V was cut by 2 bases and J by 5 bases, with 10 bases left in between. Germline CDR1 and CDR2: SGHRS and YFSETQ. The CDR3 extends over 13 amino acids. Another study also made use of these data, one on T cells expressing NK-cell markers. Turning to that study: With an anti-gamma-delta TCR antibody, sorting in several experiments was kept to alpha-beta TCR T cells. The study found dominant NKG2C+ clonotypes at roughly 1.0-8% of CD8+ T cells in six donors.

The chain has TRBV5-1 and TRBJ1-1, with D uncertain. The origin of this receptor is a woman under 30 in good health. Sequenced sample: PBMCs. CDR3 DNA: TGCGCCAGCAGCTTTGAGGCGCGGACTGAAGCTTTCTTT. Residues: CASSFEARTEAFF.